This is a list of T cell receptor beta chains from one sample in a study of T cell changes during pregnancy in multiple sclerosis. Sequenced by immunoSEQ multiplex PCR; TCRdb stores in-frame clones only, minus some. In the table there are tens of thousands of clones, more than 90% of which are singletons. The material was CD4+ T cells from peripheral blood mononuclear cells, obtained in the second trimester of pregnancy. All receptors derive from a female donor in good health, enrolled as a control in a pregnancy study. CDR3s include the opening cysteine and the closing phenylalanine or tryptophan. D genes are given only for firm matches. For some rows the clone size is stated as once, few or many, or as a class when expanded; others skip it.

- TRBJ2-3 - TRBV6-4 12 CASKHFPDTQYF TGTGCCAGCAAACATTTTCCAGATACGCAGTATTTT
- TRBJ2-7 - TRBV7-9 13 CASSRLGGGEQYF TGTGCCAGCAGCCGATTAGGGGGAGGGGAGCAGTACTTC
TRBD1 TRBJ1-5 - TRBV2 16 CASNRDRGLSNQPQHF TGTGCCAGTAATCGGGACAGGGGATTAAGCAATCAGCCCCAGCATTTT
TRBD1 TRBJ1-2 once TRBV14 15 CASSFRPGGLNGYTF TGTGCCAGCAGCTTTCGTCCAGGGGGCTTGAATGGCTACACCTTC
- TRBJ2-3 - TRBV29-1 15 CSVVLAGSSTDTQYF TGCAGCGTTGTTTTGGCGGGCTCTAGCACAGATACGCAGTATTTT
TRBD1 TRBJ2-3 - TRBV10-2 13 CASSETGADTQYF TGCGCCAGCAGTGAGACAGGGGCAGATACGCAGTATTTT
- TRBJ2-5 once TRBV7-2 13 CASSRKAGETQYF TGTGCCAGCAGCCGAAAGGCCGGGGAGACCCAGTACTTC
TRBD2 TRBJ2-1 - TRBV10-3 19 CAISETGLAGKGGHNEQFF TGTGCCATCAGTGAGACCGGACTAGCGGGAAAGGGGGGGCACAATGAGCAGTTCTTC
- TRBJ2-5 - TRBV14 12 CASSQDRRSQYF TGTGCCAGCAGCCAAGATAGGAGGTCCCAGTACTTC
- TRBJ2-3 - TRBV11-2 16 CASSPQWGTSTDTQYF TGTGCCAGCAGCCCGCAATGGGGGACTAGCACAGATACGCAGTATTTT
TRBD1 TRBJ2-2 few TRBV18 16 CASSPLGQGLTGELFF TGTGCCAGCTCACCACTGGGACAGGGGCTCACCGGGGAGCTGTTTTTT
- TRBJ2-5 - TRBV27 14 CASSSSTGGETQYF TGTGCCAGCAGTTCCTCTACTGGGGGGGAGACCCAGTACTTC
- TRBJ1-3 once TRBV29-1 12 CSVTPRGNTIYF TGCAGCGTCACCCCGAGGGGGAACACCATATATTTT
TRBD2 TRBJ2-7 - TRBV28 15 CASRPTSGSFYEQYF TGTGCCAGCAGGCCTACTAGCGGGAGTTTCTACGAGCAGTACTTC
TRBD2 TRBJ2-7 - TRBV28 15 CASSPGLAGTYEQYF TGTGCCAGCAGTCCCGGACTAGCGGGCACCTACGAGCAGTACTTC
- TRBJ2-1 - TRBV9 13 CASSDAPYNEQFF TGTGCCAGCAGCGACGCGCCATACAATGAGCAGTTCTTC
TRBD1 TRBJ1-4 once TRBV4-2 18 CASSQILTGGRRFGKLFF TGTGCCAGCAGCCAAATTCTCACAGGGGGCCGTAGGTTTGGGAAACTGTTTTTT
- TRBJ2-1 - TRBV5-6 13 CASSFSGSYEQFF TGTGCCAGCAGCTTTTCAGGTTCGTATGAGCAGTTCTTC
TRBD2 TRBJ2-1 - TRBV7-3 17 CASSPRRVSGREGEQFF TGTGCCAGCAGCCCCCGACGGGTCAGCGGGAGGGAGGGTGAGCAGTTCTTC
TRBD1 TRBJ1-3 - TRBV27 15 CASRATGILGNTIYF TGTGCCAGCAGAGCGACAGGGATCCTTGGAAACACCATATATTTT
- TRBJ1-5 - TRBV14 16 CASSLREEESNQPQHF TGTGCCAGCAGCCTCAGGGAGGAAGAAAGCAATCAGCCCCAGCATTTT
TRBD2 TRBJ2-7 - TRBV19 15 CASSQGNSGSREQYF TGTGCCAGTAGCCAAGGGAATAGCGGGAGTCGCGAGCAGTACTTC
TRBD2 TRBJ2-3 - TRBV4-1 15 CASSSGGARTDTQYF TGCGCCAGCAGCTCGGGGGGGGCGCGAACAGATACGCAGTATTTT
- TRBJ1-5 - TRBV5-8 16 CASSLPPGKGFQPQHF TGTGCCAGCAGCTTACCTCCAGGGAAAGGTTTTCAGCCCCAGCATTTT
TRBD1 TRBJ1-1 few TRBV5-4 14 CAISVTGTNTEAFF TGTGCCATTTCTGTGACAGGGACGAACACTGAAGCTTTCTTT
- TRBJ1-5 - TRBV18 16 CASSPSYRGENQPQHF TGTGCCAGCTCGCCCAGTTACCGGGGGGAAAATCAGCCCCAGCATTTT
TRBD1 TRBJ2-3 - TRBV6-4 15 CASSVRTGGADTQYF TGTGCCAGCAGTGTCCGGACAGGGGGCGCAGATACGCAGTATTTT
TRBD2 TRBJ2-1 - TRBV7-9 19 CASSLGLGGRSGSYNEQFF TGTGCCAGCAGCTTAGGATTGGGCGGGAGGTCGGGGTCCTACAATGAGCAGTTCTTC
- TRBJ2-3 once TRBV12-2 14 CASRPGEGIDTQYF TGTGCAAGTCGGCCGGGGGAGGGGATAGATACGCAGTATTTT
- TRBJ1-1 - TRBV9 14 CASSVAGLNTEAFF TGTGCCAGCAGCGTAGCGGGTTTGAACACTGAAGCTTTCTTT
- TRBJ2-1 - TRBV5-8 16 CASSSGGGARYNEQFF TGTGCCAGCAGCTCCGGTGGGGGGGCCAGGTACAATGAGCAGTTCTTC
TRBD1 TRBJ2-3 - TRBV5-1 15 CASSPQGAPTDTQYF TGCGCCAGCAGCCCACAGGGGGCCCCCACAGATACGCAGTATTTT
- TRBJ1-1 - TRBV29-1 11 CSVAGGSEAFF TGCAGCGTTGCCGGGGGGTCTGAAGCTTTCTTT
TRBD2 TRBJ2-5 - TRBV19 16 CASSILGTSGSETQYF TGTGCCAGTAGTATTTTGGGGACTAGCGGGAGCGAGACCCAGTACTTC
- TRBJ2-7 - TRBV21-1 20 CASSKPLQGLAGKGPYEQYF TGTGCCAGCAGCAAACCTCTACAGGGACTAGCGGGAAAAGGGCCCTACGAGCAGTACTTC
TRBD2 TRBJ2-7 once TRBV18 15 CASSVTSGRTYEQYF TGTGCCAGCTCAGTGACTAGCGGGCGCACCTACGAGCAGTACTTC
- TRBJ1-1 - TRBV5-5 14 CASRLNRVNTEAFF TGTGCCAGCAGACTGAACAGGGTGAACACTGAAGCTTTCTTT
- TRBJ1-1 - TRBV6-1 14 CASSQKGLNTEAFF TGTGCCAGCAGTCAAAAGGGGTTGAACACTGAAGCTTTCTTT
- TRBJ2-3 - TRBV30 16 CAWSVHRIYSTDTQYF TGTGCCTGGAGTGTTCACAGAATTTATAGCACAGATACGCAGTATTTT
TRBD1 TRBJ2-7 - TRBV10-2 14 CATFFTGGGYEQYF TGCGCCACATTCTTTACAGGGGGCGGATACGAGCAGTACTTC
- TRBJ2-5 - TRBV19 16 CASSTPGQLHEETQYF TGTGCCAGTAGTACCCCTGGACAGCTGCACGAAGAGACCCAGTACTTC
- TRBJ2-7 - TRBV5-4 17 CASSPMGLRDSYYEQYF TGTGCCAGCAGCCCGATGGGACTCCGGGACTCTTACTACGAGCAGTACTTC
- TRBJ2-4 - TRBV5-1 13 CASSLVEEGIQYF TGCGCCAGCAGCTTGGTTGAAGAGGGCATTCAGTACTTC